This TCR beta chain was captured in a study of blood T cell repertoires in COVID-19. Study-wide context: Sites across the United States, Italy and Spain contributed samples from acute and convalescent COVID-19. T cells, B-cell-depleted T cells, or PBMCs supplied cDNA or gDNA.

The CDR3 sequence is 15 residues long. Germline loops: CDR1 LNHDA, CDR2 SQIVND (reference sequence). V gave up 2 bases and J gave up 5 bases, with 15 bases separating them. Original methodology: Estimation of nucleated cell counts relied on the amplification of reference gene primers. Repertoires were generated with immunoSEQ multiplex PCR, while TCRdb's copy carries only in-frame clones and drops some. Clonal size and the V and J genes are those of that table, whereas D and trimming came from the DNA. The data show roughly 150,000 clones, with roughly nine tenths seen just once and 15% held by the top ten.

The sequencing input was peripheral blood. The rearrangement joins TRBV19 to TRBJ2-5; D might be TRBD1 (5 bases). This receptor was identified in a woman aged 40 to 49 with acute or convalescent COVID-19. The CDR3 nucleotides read TGTGCCAGTAGTATAAAGGTGGACATCGCGGAGACCCAGTACTTC. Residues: CASSIKVDIAETQYF.